The present entry profiles one T cell receptor (beta chain) with its context. The antigen is unknown. The data originate from a study of cytomegalovirus exposure and HLA in healthy donors. Study-wide results and caveats: A few of the chains that were CMV-associated were confirmed in vitro to be specific for CMV antigens. DRB1 had the most TCR associations and HLA-C the fewest, a later analysis found, with rates varying by HLA locus.

PCR used 60 Vbeta primers and 13 Jbeta primers. Sequencing was performed with immunoSEQ multiplex PCR; in TCRdb, only in-frame clones are kept and a portion is missing. The sample lists under 150,000 clones; roughly 79% were seen once. The V end lost 0 bases, the J end lost 6 bases, and 9 bases lay between the germline ends. The CDR3 length is 14 residues. Germline values: CDR1 MRHNA, CDR2 SNTAGT. This sequence was found in a boy between 2 and 10 years old in good health and CMV-seronegative. The chain couples TRBV6-4 to TRBJ1-5; unclear D gene. Sequencing was carried out using PBMCs. The DNA of the CDR3 is TGTGCCAGCAGTGACTCGATCCAGTCTCAGCCCCAGCATTTT. Its protein is CASSDSIQSQPQHF.